These T cell receptor beta chains were read from a single sample in a study of blood T cell repertoires in COVID-19. Sequenced by immunoSEQ multiplex PCR; TCRdb stores in-frame clones only, minus some. The profile shows 190,000 or so clones, around 87% of them singletons. Specimen: peripheral blood. These receptors were collected from a man between 40 and 49 years old with active or convalescent COVID-19. Each CDR3 is given with its conserved first and last residue. The D gene is left open where the match is weak. Size is stated for part of the rows, as once, few or many counts, or as a class when the clone is expanded.

d_call: TRBD1
v_call: TRBV9
clone_size: -
j_call: TRBJ1-1
cdr3_nt: TGTGCCAGCAGCTCTACCGGGACAGGGTCTGAAGCTTTCTTT
cdr3_aa: CASSSTGTGSEAFF

d_call: -
v_call: TRBV13
clone_size: few
j_call: TRBJ2-7
cdr3_nt: TGTGCCAGCAGCCGAACCGGCGAGCAGTACTTC
cdr3_aa: CASSRTGEQYF

d_call: TRBD1
v_call: TRBV11-2
clone_size: -
j_call: TRBJ1-4
cdr3_nt: TGTGCCAGCACGCAGGGGGCAACTAATGAAAAACTGTTTTTT
cdr3_aa: CASTQGATNEKLFF

d_call: -
v_call: TRBV4-2
clone_size: -
j_call: TRBJ2-1
cdr3_nt: TGTGCCAGCAGCCGGCCAGGGCGGGGCGACTACAATGAGCAGTTCTTC
cdr3_aa: CASSRPGRGDYNEQFF

d_call: -
v_call: TRBV3-1/TRBV3-2
clone_size: -
j_call: TRBJ2-1
cdr3_nt: TGTGCCAGCAGCCAAGGGGGGCCCCGTTACAATGAGCAGTTCTTC
cdr3_aa: CASSQGGPRYNEQFF

d_call: -
v_call: TRBV7-8
clone_size: -
j_call: TRBJ2-7
cdr3_nt: TGTGCCAGCAGCCCCGGACTCTCTTACGAGCAGTACTTC
cdr3_aa: CASSPGLSYEQYF

d_call: -
v_call: TRBV7-9
clone_size: -
j_call: TRBJ2-3
cdr3_nt: TGTGCCAGCAGCTTAAGGACGGTTAGAGGGGATACGCAGTATTTT
cdr3_aa: CASSLRTVRGDTQYF

d_call: -
v_call: TRBV6-5
clone_size: -
j_call: TRBJ2-5
cdr3_nt: TGTGCGGGGGCTGGGCAGGGCTTGGAGACCCAGTACTTC
cdr3_aa: CAGAGQGLETQYF

d_call: -
v_call: TRBV19
clone_size: -
j_call: TRBJ1-2
cdr3_nt: TGTGCCAGTAGTTTATTGGCAGCTAACTATGGCTACACCTTC
cdr3_aa: CASSLLAANYGYTF

d_call: TRBD2
v_call: TRBV5-1
clone_size: -
j_call: TRBJ2-2
cdr3_nt: TGCGCCAGCAGCCCGCTAACTAGCGGGGACACCGGGGAGCTGTTTTTT
cdr3_aa: CASSPLTSGDTGELFF

d_call: -
v_call: TRBV7-2
clone_size: -
j_call: TRBJ2-2
cdr3_nt: TGTGCCAGCAGCTTAGCGCTAGCTAGCACCGGGGAGCTGTTTTTT
cdr3_aa: CASSLALASTGELFF

d_call: -
v_call: TRBV2
clone_size: -
j_call: TRBJ1-5
cdr3_nt: TGTGCCAGCGGGAGAGATCAGCCCCAGCATTTT
cdr3_aa: CASGRDQPQHF

d_call: TRBD1
v_call: TRBV11-2
clone_size: -
j_call: TRBJ1-1
cdr3_nt: TGTGCCAGCAGGAAACAGGGACAGGGAAGCGATGAAGCTTTCTTT
cdr3_aa: CASRKQGQGSDEAFF

d_call: -
v_call: TRBV7-9
clone_size: few
j_call: TRBJ2-7
cdr3_nt: TGTGCCAGCAGCTTCGCGACCTACGAGCAGTACTTC
cdr3_aa: CASSFATYEQYF

d_call: -
v_call: TRBV29-1
clone_size: -
j_call: TRBJ1-1
cdr3_nt: TGCAGCGCCTTCGACACCCACACTGAAGCTTTCTTT
cdr3_aa: CSAFDTHTEAFF

d_call: -
v_call: TRBV5-6
clone_size: few
j_call: TRBJ1-2
cdr3_nt: TGTGCCAGCTCAGCAGGGATCTATGGCTACACCTTC
cdr3_aa: CASSAGIYGYTF

d_call: -
v_call: TRBV19
clone_size: few
j_call: TRBJ1-6
cdr3_nt: TGTGCCAGTAGTATGCAGATCTCCTATAATTCACCCCTCCACTTT
cdr3_aa: CASSMQISYNSPLHF

d_call: -
v_call: TRBV28
clone_size: -
j_call: TRBJ2-3
cdr3_nt: TGTGCCAGCAGTTTTGGAGTTGGGGATACGCAGTATTTT
cdr3_aa: CASSFGVGDTQYF

d_call: -
v_call: TRBV7-6
clone_size: -
j_call: TRBJ1-4
cdr3_nt: TGTGCCAGCAGCTTAGGGGCGGGGAGAACTAATGAAAAACTGTTTTTT
cdr3_aa: CASSLGAGRTNEKLFF

d_call: TRBD2
v_call: TRBV27
clone_size: -
j_call: TRBJ2-2
cdr3_nt: TGTGCCAGCCGACTAGCGGGGGGGCCCGGGGAGCTGTTTTTT
cdr3_aa: CASRLAGGPGELFF

d_call: TRBD2
v_call: TRBV3-1/TRBV3-2
clone_size: -
j_call: TRBJ2-3
cdr3_nt: TGTGCCAGCAGTCTTTCTAGCGGGGGGGCGACAGATACGCAGTATTTT
cdr3_aa: CASSLSSGGATDTQYF

d_call: -
v_call: TRBV6-6
clone_size: -
j_call: TRBJ1-4
cdr3_nt: TGTGCCAGCAGCCTCTCCGGGAGGAATGAAAAACTGTTTTTT
cdr3_aa: CASSLSGRNEKLFF

d_call: TRBD1
v_call: TRBV5-1
clone_size: -
j_call: TRBJ2-2
cdr3_nt: TGCGCCAGCAGCTCTGGACAGGGTCGGACCGGGGAGCTGTTTTTT
cdr3_aa: CASSSGQGRTGELFF

d_call: -
v_call: TRBV30
clone_size: -
j_call: TRBJ1-2
cdr3_nt: TGTGCCTGGAGTGTTAGGGGGTCGGTAGGCTATGGCTACACCTTC
cdr3_aa: CAWSVRGSVGYGYTF

d_call: TRBD2
v_call: TRBV3-1/TRBV3-2
clone_size: -
j_call: TRBJ2-3
cdr3_nt: TGTGCCAGCAGCCAAGTAGGACTAGTAGGAGATACGCAGTATTTT
cdr3_aa: CASSQVGLVGDTQYF

d_call: TRBD1
v_call: TRBV19
clone_size: -
j_call: TRBJ1-5
cdr3_nt: TGTGCCAGTAGTACGGACAGGGGCAATCAGCCCCAGCATTTT
cdr3_aa: CASSTDRGNQPQHF

d_call: TRBD1
v_call: TRBV18
clone_size: few
j_call: TRBJ2-1
cdr3_nt: TGTGCCAGCTCACCCGGGACAGGGGAGCGTGAGCAGTTCTTC
cdr3_aa: CASSPGTGEREQFF

d_call: -
v_call: TRBV19
clone_size: few
j_call: TRBJ1-2
cdr3_nt: TGTGCCAGTACCCTCGCAGGGGTCTATGGCTACACCTTC
cdr3_aa: CASTLAGVYGYTF

d_call: -
v_call: TRBV6-2/TRBV6-3
clone_size: -
j_call: TRBJ2-5
cdr3_nt: TGTGCCAGCAGTGAGATCCCGGGGACCCAGTACTTC
cdr3_aa: CASSEIPGTQYF

d_call: -
v_call: TRBV7-9
clone_size: -
j_call: TRBJ2-7
cdr3_nt: TGTGCCAGCAGCCAGGACAGCTCCTACGAGCAGTACTTC
cdr3_aa: CASSQDSSYEQYF

d_call: -
v_call: TRBV10-2
clone_size: -
j_call: TRBJ1-1
cdr3_nt: TGCGCCAGCACGGAGGGCACTGAAGCTTTCTTT
cdr3_aa: CASTEGTEAFF

d_call: TRBD1
v_call: TRBV4-1
clone_size: -
j_call: TRBJ1-2
cdr3_nt: TGCGCCAGCAGCCAGGATGGACAGGGCTATGGCTACACCTTC
cdr3_aa: CASSQDGQGYGYTF

d_call: -
v_call: TRBV6-2/TRBV6-3
clone_size: -
j_call: TRBJ1-1
cdr3_nt: TGTGCCAGCAGCCCCACAGTGAACACTGAAGCTTTCTTT
cdr3_aa: CASSPTVNTEAFF

d_call: -
v_call: TRBV18
clone_size: -
j_call: TRBJ2-2
cdr3_nt: TGTGCCAGCTCACTACGGACAGACACCGGGGAGCTGTTTTTT
cdr3_aa: CASSLRTDTGELFF

d_call: TRBD2
v_call: TRBV6-5
clone_size: -
j_call: TRBJ2-1
cdr3_nt: TGTGCCAGCAGTCACTCCCTAGCGGGGTCATACAATGAGCAGTTCTTC
cdr3_aa: CASSHSLAGSYNEQFF

d_call: -
v_call: TRBV27
clone_size: -
j_call: TRBJ2-1
cdr3_nt: TGTGCCAGCACCCCTCGGACAGGGAGGACTAGCAATGAGCAGTTCTTC
cdr3_aa: CASTPRTGRTSNEQFF

d_call: -
v_call: TRBV19
clone_size: few
j_call: TRBJ1-2
cdr3_nt: TGTGCCAGTAAGCCGACAGTTATCATTCCTCTAAAGTTTTATGGCTACACCTTC
cdr3_aa: CASKPTVIIPLKFYGYTF

d_call: TRBD2
v_call: TRBV19
clone_size: many
j_call: TRBJ2-7
cdr3_nt: TGTGCCAGTAGTCCGAGGGCGGGGGGACTTTACGAGCAGTACTTC
cdr3_aa: CASSPRAGGLYEQYF

d_call: -
v_call: TRBV10-2
clone_size: once
j_call: TRBJ2-5
cdr3_nt: TGCGCCAGCAGTGAGTCGGCGGCACTTGCCCAGGAGACCCAGTACTTC
cdr3_aa: CASSESAALAQETQYF

d_call: -
v_call: TRBV28
clone_size: -
j_call: TRBJ2-1
cdr3_nt: TGTGCCAGCAGCCTCTTGGAGGGGGAGCAGTTCTTC
cdr3_aa: CASSLLEGEQFF

d_call: TRBD2
v_call: TRBV5-1
clone_size: -
j_call: TRBJ2-3
cdr3_nt: TGCGCCAGCAGCTTGGAGGGGACTAGCGGTTCAGATACGCAGTATTTT
cdr3_aa: CASSLEGTSGSDTQYF

d_call: -
v_call: TRBV5-1
clone_size: -
j_call: TRBJ1-3
cdr3_nt: TGCGCCAGCAGCACTGACATTACCTCTGGAAACACCATATATTTT
cdr3_aa: CASSTDITSGNTIYF

d_call: -
v_call: TRBV6-2/TRBV6-3
clone_size: -
j_call: TRBJ2-2
cdr3_nt: TGTGCCAGCAGTTATGTCAGACAGAAGAACACCGGGGAGCTGTTTTTT
cdr3_aa: CASSYVRQKNTGELFF

d_call: -
v_call: TRBV7-9
clone_size: -
j_call: TRBJ2-1
cdr3_nt: TGTGCCAGCAGCTTTAGGGGGACGGGGCGCGGTGAGCAGTTCTTC
cdr3_aa: CASSFRGTGRGEQFF

d_call: -
v_call: TRBV2
clone_size: -
j_call: TRBJ1-4
cdr3_nt: TGTGCCAGCTCCAGGGTTGGGTCAACTAATGAAAAACTGTTTTTT
cdr3_aa: CASSRVGSTNEKLFF

d_call: -
v_call: TRBV24-1
clone_size: -
j_call: TRBJ1-5
cdr3_nt: TGTGCCACCATCGGGGAGCACCTTAATCAGCCCCAGCATTTT
cdr3_aa: CATIGEHLNQPQHF

d_call: -
v_call: TRBV7-2
clone_size: -
j_call: TRBJ2-5
cdr3_nt: TGTGCGTCCACCTTTGGAGGGGCACGCACTCAAGAGACCCAGTACTTC
cdr3_aa: CASTFGGARTQETQYF

d_call: -
v_call: TRBV19
clone_size: once
j_call: TRBJ1-5
cdr3_nt: TGTGCCAGTAGTAGGCATTATCAGCCCCAGCATTTT
cdr3_aa: CASSRHYQPQHF

d_call: TRBD1
v_call: TRBV10-3
clone_size: -
j_call: TRBJ1-6
cdr3_nt: TGTGCCATCAGTGCCCCCAAAGGGACAGGAGATTCACCCCTCCACTTT
cdr3_aa: CAISAPKGTGDSPLHF

d_call: -
v_call: TRBV27
clone_size: -
j_call: TRBJ2-7
cdr3_nt: TGTGCCAGCAGTTCCTCCAAAATTTCCACAAGTCTCTACGAGCAGTACTTC
cdr3_aa: CASSSSKISTSLYEQYF

d_call: -
v_call: TRBV2
clone_size: -
j_call: TRBJ1-5
cdr3_nt: TGTGCCAGCAGTGAAGCGGCAGGGGAACAGCCCCAGCATTTT
cdr3_aa: CASSEAAGEQPQHF

d_call: -
v_call: TRBV7-8
clone_size: -
j_call: TRBJ1-5
cdr3_nt: TGTGCCAGCAGCTTAGCCTCAGGACAGCTCATTAATCAGCCCCAGCATTTT
cdr3_aa: CASSLASGQLINQPQHF

d_call: -
v_call: TRBV6-5
clone_size: -
j_call: TRBJ1-2
cdr3_nt: TGTGCCAGCAGGAGTAACTATGGCTACACCTTC
cdr3_aa: CASRSNYGYTF

d_call: -
v_call: TRBV3-1/TRBV3-2
clone_size: -
j_call: TRBJ2-2
cdr3_nt: TGTGCCAGCAGCCCAATTGACACCGGGGAGCTGTTTTTT
cdr3_aa: CASSPIDTGELFF

d_call: TRBD1
v_call: TRBV30
clone_size: -
j_call: TRBJ1-1
cdr3_nt: TGTGCCTGGAGTGCAGGACAGGGGGCGGGAACTGAAGCTTTCTTT
cdr3_aa: CAWSAGQGAGTEAFF

d_call: TRBD1
v_call: TRBV20-1
clone_size: -
j_call: TRBJ1-4
cdr3_nt: TGCAGTGCTAGTCAAACAGGGGGGGGTGAAAAACTGTTTTTT
cdr3_aa: CSASQTGGGEKLFF

d_call: -
v_call: TRBV30
clone_size: -
j_call: TRBJ1-1
cdr3_nt: TGTGCCTGGAGTGTTGAGACAGTTGAAGCTTTCTTT
cdr3_aa: CAWSVETVEAFF

d_call: -
v_call: TRBV21-1
clone_size: -
j_call: TRBJ1-3
cdr3_nt: TGTGCCAGCCCCAGGGCGCTCTCTGGAAACACCATATATTTT
cdr3_aa: CASPRALSGNTIYF

d_call: -
v_call: TRBV11-2
clone_size: -
j_call: TRBJ2-7
cdr3_nt: TGTGCCAGCAGCCGAGACAGGTACGAGCAGTACTTC
cdr3_aa: CASSRDRYEQYF

d_call: TRBD2
v_call: TRBV3-1/TRBV3-2
clone_size: -
j_call: TRBJ2-7
cdr3_nt: TGTGCCAGCAGCTCCTCACTAGCGGGGTCGTCCGAGCAGTACTTC
cdr3_aa: CASSSSLAGSSEQYF